These 14 T cell receptor beta chains came from one sample sequenced in a study of CXCR4 blockade with PD-1 therapy in pancreatic cancer. The repertoire was sequenced with immunoSEQ multiplex PCR; TCRdb's copy has only in-frame clones and lacks some. The table includes around 15,000 clones, roughly 72% detected once. Material: tumor tissue. The receptors stem from a human donor with pancreatic ductal adenocarcinoma.

This chain links TRBV19 with TRBJ2-7; 8 bases map to TRBD1. The CDR3 has 15 amino acids. Germline assignment: CDR1 LNHDA and CDR2 SQIVND (reference sequence). V lost 3 bases, J lost 7 bases, and 11 bases stayed unmatched. The CDR3 DNA reads TGTGCCAGTAGTATTGCCCCGAGGACAGGGTTGGAGCAGTACTTC. It codes for CASSIAPRTGLEQYF. The full variable domain, rest sourced from reference TRBV19 and TRBJ2-7, is DGGITQSPKYLFRKEGQNVTLSCEQNLNHDAMYWYRQDPGQGLRLIYYSQIVNDFQKGDIAEGYSVSREKKESFPLTVTSAQKNPTAFYLCASSIAPRTGLEQYFGPGTRLTVT.

This clone was detected only a few times. The V gene is TRBV28, the J gene TRBJ1-5; D is perhaps TRBD1 (6 bases). The length of the CDR3 is 15 residues. Trimming pared 4 bases from V and 1 base from J, leaving 11 bases between. CDR1 is MDHEN, CDR2 SYDVKM, per germline. The CDR3 here is CASSSQGRSNQPQHF. The CDR3 nucleotides read TGTGCCAGCAGTTCTCAGGGGAGGAGCAATCAGCCCCAGCATTTT.

The chain couples TRBV19 to TRBJ1-2, with TRBD1 matching 10 bases. CDR3 length: 15 amino acids. Trimming removed 2 bases from V and 6 bases from J; junction bases left unmatched: 6. Germline V lookup: CDR1 LNHDA, CDR2 SQIVND (reference sequence). The CDR3 DNA reads as TGTGCCAGTAGTATATGGGGACAGGGGAGGAATGGCTACACCTTC. Encoded protein: CASSIWGQGRNGYTF. Complete variable domain (other parts from reference TRBV19 and TRBJ1-2): DGGITQSPKYLFRKEGQNVTLSCEQNLNHDAMYWYRQDPGQGLRLIYYSQIVNDFQKGDIAEGYSVSREKKESFPLTVTSAQKNPTAFYLCASSIWGQGRNGYTFGSGTRLTVV.

The V and J genes are TRBV30 and TRBJ2-3; D may be TRBD1 (6 bases). This CDR3 is 17 amino acids long. CDR1 and CDR2 from the germline V gene are GTSNPN and SVGIG (reference sequence). The germline V and J ends were trimmed by 0 bases and 6 bases, with 22 bases remaining between them. The CDR3 here is CAWSVQGRMSLGDTQYF. The CDR3 DNA is TGTGCCTGGAGTGTACAGGGTAGGATGTCGCTCGGGGATACGCAGTATTTT.

This clone has a single count. This CDR3 is CSVPGSSGITDTQYF. CDR3 sequence (DNA): TGCAGCGTTCCCGGGTCTAGCGGGATCACAGATACGCAGTATTTT. The rearrangement links TRBV29-1 to TRBJ2-3; 9 nucleotides agree with TRBD2. The length of the CDR3 is 15 residues. Looked up from germline, CDR1 is SQVTM and CDR2 is ANQGSEA. The trim removed 5 bases at V and 2 bases at J, leaving 8 bases unmatched.

This rearrangement joins TRBV28 to TRBJ2-7; no clear D. V shed 3 bases and J shed 4 bases, with 13 bases lying between them. There are 14 residues in the CDR3. The germline V gene encodes CDR1 MDHEN and CDR2 SYDVKM. The chain's CDR3 is CASSFAESRYEQYF. The CDR3, as DNA: TGTGCCAGCAGTTTCGCGGAAAGCAGGTACGAGCAGTACTTC. The whole variable domain, remainder taken from reference TRBV28 and TRBJ2-7, is DVKVTQSSRYLVKRTGEKVFLECVQDMDHENMFWYRQDPGLGLRLIYFSYDVKMKEKGDIPEGYSVSREKKERFSLILESASTNQTSMYLCASSFAESRYEQYFGPGTRLTVT.

V gene TRBV19 combines with J gene TRBJ2-7; D is uncertain. V lost 1 base, J lost 2 bases, and 6 bases lay in between. Germline loops: CDR1 LNHDA, CDR2 SQIVND (reference sequence). The CDR3 consists of 13 residues. The CDR3 region is CASSIGHAYEQYF. CDR3 nucleotides: TGTGCCAGTAGTATAGGGCATGCCTACGAGCAGTACTTC.

This clone has a handful of counts. V usage is TRBV9 and J usage is TRBJ2-2, with 12 bases fitting TRBD2. The CDR3 runs to 17 residues. V shed 10 bases and J 6 bases; nucleotides not matched to a gene: 16. Germline CDR1 is SGDLS and CDR2 is YYNGEE. CDR3 in amino acids: CASTLLPGTSGSGELFF. The CDR3 DNA reads TGTGCCTCGACTCTCCTCCCCGGGACTAGCGGGTCCGGGGAGCTGTTTTTT.

This chain joins TRBV18 and TRBJ1-1; 7 bases line up with TRBD1. Germline V lookup: CDR1 KGHSH, CDR2 LQKENI. V lost 6 bases to trimming and J lost 2 bases; unmatched junction nucleotides: 6. The CDR3 sequence is 14 residues long. The CDR3 reads CASSPTGPNTEAFF. DNA for the CDR3: TGTGCCAGCTCCCCGACAGGGCCCAACACTGAAGCTTTCTTT.

This chain joins TRBV28 and TRBJ1-1; tentative D call: TRBD1 (5 bases). The CDR3 totals 15 residues. CDR1 is MDHEN, CDR2 SYDVKM, per germline. The ends were cut back, 6 bases at V and 3 bases at J, with 17 bases in the middle. The CDR3 nucleotides are TGTGCCAGCAGCTTGCAGGAGGGGTTAGACACTGAAGCTTTCTTT. This codes for CASSLQEGLDTEAFF.

The chain couples TRBV28 to TRBJ2-7; TRBD2 might be the D (5 bases). Germline CDR1 and CDR2: MDHEN and SYDVKM. This CDR3 is built from 15 residues. V gave up 4 bases and J gave up 0 bases, with 13 bases separating them. CDR3 bases: TGTGCCAGCAGTTCCGGGATCACGAGCTCCTACGAGCAGTACTTC. Translating it yields CASSSGITSSYEQYF.

The CDR3 spells CSAIPGGTEAFF. CDR3 nucleotide sequence: TGCAGCGCGATTCCGGGGGGGACTGAAGCTTTCTTT. V is TRBV29-1 and J is TRBJ1-1; D is possibly TRBD1 (5 bases). Per germline, CDR1 SQVTM and CDR2 ANQGSEA. The CDR3 totals 12 residues. V gave up 7 bases and J gave up 5 bases, with 14 bases separating them.

This clone was observed a handful of times. The genes are TRBV8-2 and TRBJ1-5. TRBV8-2 is tagged as a pseudogene. The CDR3 covers 14 residues. DNA of the CDR3: TGTGCCAGCAGTTTAGAGGGGGGGAATCAGCCCCAGCATTTT. It specifies CASSLEGGNQPQHF.

This clone was seen at least ten times. The chain is built from TRBV7-8 and TRBJ2-7, with 7 nucleotides matching TRBD1. The CDR3 totals 13 residues. Trimming at V came to 10 bases and at J to 0 bases, leaving 6 bases not matched to a gene. Germline assignment: CDR1 SGHVS and CDR2 FQNEAQ. The CDR3 protein is CATRGQPSYEQYF. The CDR3 DNA is TGTGCCACCCGGGGACAGCCCTCCTACGAGCAGTACTTC.